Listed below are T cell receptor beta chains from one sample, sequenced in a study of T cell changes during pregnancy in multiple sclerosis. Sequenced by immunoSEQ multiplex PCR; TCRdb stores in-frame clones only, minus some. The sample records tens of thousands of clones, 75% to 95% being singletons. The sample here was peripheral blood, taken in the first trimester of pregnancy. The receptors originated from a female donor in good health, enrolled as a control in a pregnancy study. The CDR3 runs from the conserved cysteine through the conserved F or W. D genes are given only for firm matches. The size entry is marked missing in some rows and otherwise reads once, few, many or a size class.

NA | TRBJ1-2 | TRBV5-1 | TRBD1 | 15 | CASSLEGQGARGYTF | TGCGCCAGCAGCTTGGAGGGACAGGGGGCGCGTGGCTACACCTTC
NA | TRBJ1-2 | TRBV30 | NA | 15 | CAWNRGIGQSRGYTF | TGTGCCTGGAACCGGGGCATCGGACAGAGTCGCGGCTACACCTTC
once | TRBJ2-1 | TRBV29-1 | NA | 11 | CSVSGQNEQFF | TGCAGCGTTAGTGGGCAAAATGAGCAGTTCTTC
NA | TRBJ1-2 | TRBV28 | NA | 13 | CASSLGSGIGYTF | TGTGCCAGCAGTTTAGGGTCAGGGATTGGCTACACCTTC
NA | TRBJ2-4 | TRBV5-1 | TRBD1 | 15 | CASSLGDRGVNIQYF | TGCGCCAGCAGCTTGGGGGACAGGGGGGTGAACATTCAGTACTTC
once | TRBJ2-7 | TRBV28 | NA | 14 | CAQPGEGWEGEQYF | TGTGCCCAACCAGGGGAGGGATGGGAGGGGGAGCAGTACTTC
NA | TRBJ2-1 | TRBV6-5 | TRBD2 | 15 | CASSYSSSGRNEQFF | TGTGCCAGCAGTTACTCATCTAGCGGGAGGAATGAGCAGTTCTTC
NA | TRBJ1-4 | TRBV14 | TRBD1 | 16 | CASSQDVIGGGEKLFF | TGTGCCAGCAGCCAAGATGTAATAGGGGGCGGGGAAAAACTGTTTTTT
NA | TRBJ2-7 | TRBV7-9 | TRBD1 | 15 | CASSSRQGGIYEQYF | TGTGCCAGCAGCTCCCGACAGGGTGGTATTTACGAGCAGTACTTC
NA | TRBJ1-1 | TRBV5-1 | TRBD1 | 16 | CASSSTPGQGNTEAFF | TGCGCCAGCAGCTCCACGCCGGGACAGGGGAACACTGAAGCTTTCTTT
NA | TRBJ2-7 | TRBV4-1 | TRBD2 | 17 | CASSQVGLAGGAIEQYF | TGCGCCAGCAGCCAAGTTGGGCTAGCGGGAGGGGCCATCGAGCAGTACTTC
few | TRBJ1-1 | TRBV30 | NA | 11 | CAWSVGREAFF | TGTGCCTGGAGTGTGGGCAGAGAAGCTTTCTTT
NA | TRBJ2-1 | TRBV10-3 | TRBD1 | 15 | CATHLDRGMTSEQFF | TGTGCCACTCACCTTGACAGGGGTATGACCAGTGAGCAGTTCTTC
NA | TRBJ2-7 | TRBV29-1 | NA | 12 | CSVRGRRDEQYF | TGCAGCGTTAGAGGGAGGCGGGACGAGCAGTACTTC
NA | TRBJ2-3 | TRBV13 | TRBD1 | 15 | CASSLGDRNTDTQYF | TGTGCCAGCAGCTTAGGGGACAGGAACACAGATACGCAGTATTTT
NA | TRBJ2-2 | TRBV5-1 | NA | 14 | CASSLGQFTGELFF | TGCGCCAGCAGCTTGGGACAATTCACCGGGGAGCTGTTTTTT
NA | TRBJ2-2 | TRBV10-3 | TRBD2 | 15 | CAIRTGTSNTGELFF | TGTGCCATCAGGACCGGGACTAGTAACACCGGGGAGCTGTTTTTT
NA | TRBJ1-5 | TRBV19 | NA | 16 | CASIREGERKDQPQHF | TGTGCCAGTATAAGGGAGGGGGAACGTAAGGATCAGCCCCAGCATTTT
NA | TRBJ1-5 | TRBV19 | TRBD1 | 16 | CASSSRDRGDNQPQHF | TGTGCCAGTAGTTCCCGGGACAGGGGCGACAATCAGCCCCAGCATTTT
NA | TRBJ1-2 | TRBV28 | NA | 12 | CASGAGGYGYTF | TGTGCCAGCGGGGCGGGGGGTTATGGCTACACCTTC
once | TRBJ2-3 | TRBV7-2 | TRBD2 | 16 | CASSLASGSSTDTQYF | TGTGCCAGCAGCTTAGCCAGCGGGAGTAGCACAGATACGCAGTATTTT
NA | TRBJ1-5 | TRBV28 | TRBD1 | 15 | CASSFRQGSYQPQHF | TGTGCCAGCAGTTTTCGACAGGGTTCATATCAGCCCCAGCATTTT
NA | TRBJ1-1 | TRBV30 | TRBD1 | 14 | CAWSEGTENTEAFF | TGTGCCTGGAGTGAGGGGACAGAGAACACTGAAGCTTTCTTT
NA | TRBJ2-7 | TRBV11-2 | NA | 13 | CASEEIGTYEQYF | TGTGCCAGCGAGGAGATCGGTACCTACGAGCAGTACTTC
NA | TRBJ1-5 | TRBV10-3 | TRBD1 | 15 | CAISGGGQGNQPQHF | TGTGCCATCAGTGGGGGGGGACAGGGCAATCAGCCCCAGCATTTT
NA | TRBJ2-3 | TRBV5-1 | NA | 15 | CASSLATGLTDTQYF | TGCGCCAGCAGCTTGGCTACAGGGCTGACAGATACGCAGTATTTT
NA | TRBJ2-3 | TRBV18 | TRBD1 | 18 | CASSLRGRNVLSTDTQYF | TGTGCCAGCTCACTAAGGGGGCGGAACGTATTAAGCACAGATACGCAGTATTTT
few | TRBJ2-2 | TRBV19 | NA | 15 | CASRSNNEGAGELFF | TGTGCCAGTAGATCCAACAACGAGGGAGCCGGGGAGCTGTTTTTT
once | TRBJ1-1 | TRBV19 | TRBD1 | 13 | CASHRGMATEAFF | TGTGCCAGCCACAGGGGTATGGCCACTGAAGCTTTCTTT
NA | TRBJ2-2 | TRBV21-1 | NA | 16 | CASSKDGKMGTGELFF | TGTGCCAGCAGCAAAGACGGGAAAATGGGCACCGGGGAGCTGTTTTTT
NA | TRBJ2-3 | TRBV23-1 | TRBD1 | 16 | CASSQPRDRGTDTQYF | TGCGCCAGCAGTCAACCTCGGGACAGGGGCACAGATACGCAGTATTTT
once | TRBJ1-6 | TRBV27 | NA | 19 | CASSLFGQGRLTALSPLHF | TGTGCCAGCAGTTTATTCGGGCAGGGGCGTCTCACAGCCCTTTCACCCCTCCACTTT
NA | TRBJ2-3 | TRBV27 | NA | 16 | CASSFMGSLAPHTQYF | TGTGCCAGCAGTTTTATGGGATCGCTAGCGCCCCATACGCAGTATTTT
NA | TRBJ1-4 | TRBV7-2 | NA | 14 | CASSLQGSREKLFF | TGTGCCAGCAGCCTTCAGGGGTCTCGGGAAAAACTGTTTTTT
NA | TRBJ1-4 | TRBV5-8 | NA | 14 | CASSFISGYEKLFF | TGTGCCAGCAGCTTTATCAGCGGGTATGAAAAACTGTTTTTT
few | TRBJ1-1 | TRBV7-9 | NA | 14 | CASSPQEPNTEAFF | TGTGCCAGCAGCCCCCAAGAGCCGAACACTGAAGCTTTCTTT
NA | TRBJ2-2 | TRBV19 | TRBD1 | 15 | CASGSRDRPVGELFF | TGTGCCAGTGGTAGTCGGGACAGGCCGGTCGGGGAGCTGTTTTTT
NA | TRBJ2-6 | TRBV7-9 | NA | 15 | CASSQVGSGANVLTF | TGTGCCAGCAGCCAGGTCGGCTCTGGGGCCAACGTCCTGACTTTC
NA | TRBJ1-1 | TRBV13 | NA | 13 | CASSFQGRTEAFF | TGTGCCAGCAGCTTTCAGGGTAGGACTGAAGCTTTCTTT
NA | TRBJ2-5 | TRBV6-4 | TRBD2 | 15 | CASSALREEVETQYF | TGTGCCAGCAGCGCTTTACGGGAGGAGGTAGAGACCCAGTACTTC
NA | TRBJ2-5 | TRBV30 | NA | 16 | CAWGGRRGRREETQYF | TGTGCCTGGGGGGGGCGGCGGGGGCGCAGGGAAGAGACCCAGTACTTC
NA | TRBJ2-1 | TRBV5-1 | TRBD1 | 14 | CASSLEGAVNEQFF | TGCGCCAGCAGCTTGGAGGGGGCGGTCAATGAGCAGTTCTTC
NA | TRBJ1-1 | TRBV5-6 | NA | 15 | CASSFPGHMNTEAFF | TGTGCCAGCAGCTTCCCGGGACACATGAACACTGAAGCTTTCTTT
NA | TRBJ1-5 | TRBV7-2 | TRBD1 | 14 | CASSTGDRVKPQHF | TGTGCCAGCAGCACGGGGGACAGGGTGAAACCCCAGCATTTT
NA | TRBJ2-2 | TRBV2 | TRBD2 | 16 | CASSGRSGGGPGELFF | TGTGCCAGCAGCGGTCGGTCGGGAGGAGGGCCCGGGGAGCTGTTTTTT
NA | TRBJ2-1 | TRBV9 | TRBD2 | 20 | CASSAPRELAGWSSYNEQFF | TGTGCCAGCAGCGCGCCCCGGGAACTAGCGGGTTGGAGCTCCTACAATGAGCAGTTCTTC
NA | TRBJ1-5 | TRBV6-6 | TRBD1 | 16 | CASSSPTGAGNQPQHF | TGTGCCAGCAGTTCCCCGACAGGGGCAGGCAATCAGCCCCAGCATTTT
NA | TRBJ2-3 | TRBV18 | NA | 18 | CASSPPTRQLEAVDTQYF | TGTGCCAGCTCACCACCAACTAGGCAACTAGAGGCCGTTGATACGCAGTATTTT
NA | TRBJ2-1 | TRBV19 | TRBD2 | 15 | CASSPSGDIDNEQFF | TGTGCCAGTAGCCCTAGCGGGGACATAGACAATGAGCAGTTCTTC
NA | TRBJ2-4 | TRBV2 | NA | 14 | CASSELLAKNIQYF | TGTGCCAGCAGTGAGTTACTAGCCAAAAACATTCAGTACTTC
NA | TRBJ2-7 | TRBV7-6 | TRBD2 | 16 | CASSFTSGMSSYEQYF | TGTGCCAGCAGCTTTACTAGCGGGATGAGCTCCTACGAGCAGTACTTC
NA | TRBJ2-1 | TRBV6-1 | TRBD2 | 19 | CASSEIWLAGGDSYNEQFF | TGTGCCAGCAGTGAAATTTGGCTAGCGGGAGGGGATTCCTACAATGAGCAGTTCTTC
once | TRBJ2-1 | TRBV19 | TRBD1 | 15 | CATRPDRSSYNEQFF | TGTGCCACTCGACCGGACAGGAGCTCCTACAATGAGCAGTTCTTC
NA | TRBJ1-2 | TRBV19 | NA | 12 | CASTDLGRSRTF | TGTGCCAGTACGGACTTGGGGAGGTCTCGGACCTTC
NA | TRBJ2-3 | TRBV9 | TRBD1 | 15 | CASSVEGTGSDTQYF | TGTGCCAGCAGCGTAGAGGGGACAGGGTCAGATACGCAGTATTTT
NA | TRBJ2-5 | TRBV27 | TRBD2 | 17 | CASSPALAGDDKETQYF | TGTGCCAGCAGTCCGGCACTAGCGGGAGACGATAAAGAGACCCAGTACTTC
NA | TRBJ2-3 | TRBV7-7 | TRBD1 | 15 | CASSTGTGGTDTQYF | TGTGCTAGCAGCACCGGGACAGGGGGGACAGATACGCAGTATTTT
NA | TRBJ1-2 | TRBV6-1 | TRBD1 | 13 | CASSAGQAYGYTF | TGTGCCAGCAGTGCCGGACAGGCGTATGGCTACACCTTC
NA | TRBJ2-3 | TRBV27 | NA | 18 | CASSHYPISIRKGDTQYF | TGTGCCAGCAGCCATTATCCGATAAGCATACGAAAGGGGGATACGCAGTATTTT